The clone carrying this T cell receptor (beta chain) was seen a few times. The sample comes from a study of identical twins. Germline V gene data show CDR1 as DFQATT and CDR2 as SNEGSKA (reference sequence). Trimming cost V 3 bases and J 3 bases; bases outside gene matches: 7. The CDR3 spans 14 residues. One entry per CDR3 protein results from TCRdb running MiXCR on the 5' RACE reads. The data hold a few hundred thousand distinct CDR3 sequences, with around a tenth observed a single time. Separately, the same data were catalogued under a study of yellow fever vaccine responses in identical twins.

This rearrangement joins TRBV20-1 to TRBJ2-7, with 8 bases fitting TRBD1. The receptor was derived from a woman aged 18-30 years in good health. The sequencing sample was made of PBMCs. CDR3 amino acids: CSASFQGAGYEQYF. The CDR3 nucleotides read TGCAGTGCTAGCTTTCAGGGGGCTGGCTACGAGCAGTACTTC.